Presented here are 21 T cell receptor beta chains from one specimen sequenced in a study of radiotherapy plus CTLA-4 blockade in lung cancer. Repertoires were generated with immunoSEQ multiplex PCR, while TCRdb's copy carries only in-frame clones and drops some. The sample includes 55,000 or so clones, 82% of them seen just once. The material sequenced was peripheral blood, taken from a patient treated with radiotherapy plus ipilimumab. These receptors were obtained from a human donor with non-small cell lung cancer whose response to radiotherapy plus ipilimumab could not be evaluated.

V is TRBV14 and J is TRBJ2-2; D uncertain. CDR1 and CDR2 (germline): SGHDN, FVKESK. V was pared by 4 bases and J by 6 bases, with 9 bases between. The CDR3 is 13 residues long. This chain's CDR3 is CASSPQFSGELFF. CDR3 bases: TGTGCCAGCAGCCCCCAGTTCTCCGGGGAGCTGTTTTTT.

The rearrangement links TRBV4-1 to TRBJ2-3, with 8 bases aligning to TRBD2. Trimming took 1 base from V and 11 from J; bases not matched to a gene: 11. This CDR3 is 15 amino acids long. The germline CDR1 and CDR2 sequences are MGHRA and YSYEKL. CDR3 DNA: TGCGCCAGCAGCCAAGCCGGGACTAGGGTTACGGAGCAGTATTTT. Its translation: CASSQAGTRVTEQYF.

This clone appeared a single time. The chain couples TRBV30 to TRBJ2-1, with D possibly matching TRBD2 (6 bases). Germline V CDR1 and CDR2: GTSNPN, SVGIG (reference sequence). The V end was cut by 5 bases, the J end by 3 bases, with 14 bases between. This CDR3 region has 14 residues. CDR3 DNA: TGTGCCTGGTCGACCATCGGGGGCTACAATGAGCAGTTCTTC. Its translation: CAWSTIGGYNEQFF. Based on the CDR3 plus reference TRBV30 and TRBJ2-1, the full variable domain is SQTIHQWPATLVQPVGSPLSLECTVEGTSNPNLYWYRQAAGRGLQLLFYSVGIGQISSEVPQNLSASRPQDRQFILSSKKLLLSDSGFYLCAWSTIGGYNEQFFGPGTRLTVL.

The gene calls are TRBV28 and TRBJ2-1, with D tentatively TRBD2 (6 bases). V lost 5 bases to trimming and J lost 9 bases, with 8 bases between them. The V gene's germline CDR1 is MDHEN and CDR2 SYDVKM. The CDR3 has 11 amino acids. The CDR3 DNA sequence: TGTGCCAGCAGTGAGGGAGGTGAGCAGTTCTTC. Its protein product is CASSEGGEQFF.

The gene calls are TRBV28 and TRBJ1-1, with 10 bases identical to TRBD1. The CDR3 consists of 15 residues. Per germline, CDR1 MDHEN and CDR2 SYDVKM. The J segment lost 3 bases and the V segment lost 7 bases, leaving 8 bases of the junction unmatched. The CDR3 DNA sequence: TGTGCCAGCACCCCACGGGGGACAGGGGACACTGAAGCTTTCTTT. It yields the protein CASTPRGTGDTEAFF.

The chain links TRBV30 to TRBJ2-7, with 9 nucleotides matching TRBD2. The CDR3 is 19 residues long. Germline assignment: CDR1 GTSNPN and CDR2 SVGIG (reference sequence). Trimming cost V 2 bases and J 0 bases; bases outside gene matches: 17. Here the CDR3 reads CAWSPPRIGGSGGSYEQYF. The CDR3 DNA reads TGTGCCTGGAGTCCCCCTCGTATTGGAGGTAGCGGGGGCTCCTACGAGCAGTACTTC.

V and J are TRBV4-1 and TRBJ2-6, with 7 nucleotides matching TRBD1. Per the germline V gene, CDR1 is MGHRA and CDR2 is YSYEKL. The CDR3 is 18 residues long. The V and J ends lost 0 bases and 0 bases, in that order; junction bases with no gene match: 5. The CDR3 region has the DNA TGCGCCAGCAGCCAAGACAGGACAGGCCTCTCTGGGGCCAACGTCCTGACTTTC. Amino acids: CASSQDRTGLSGANVLTF.

The chain is built from TRBV19 and TRBJ1-1; 9 bases align to TRBD1. The V gene's germline CDR1 is LNHDA and CDR2 SQIVND (reference sequence). V shed 6 bases and J 3 bases; nucleotides not matched to a gene: 14. The CDR3 is 17 residues long. The CDR3 loop is CASRPPGQGISDTEAFF. In DNA, the CDR3 is TGTGCCAGTAGACCACCGGGACAGGGAATATCGGACACTGAAGCTTTCTTT.

This sequence joins TRBV28 and TRBJ2-2, with D tentatively TRBD1 (7 bases). Between the trimmed V and J ends, which lost 8 bases and 1 base, there was a span of 11 bases. This CDR3 contains 14 residues. Germline CDR1 is MDHEN and CDR2 is SYDVKM. CDR3 coding DNA: TGTGCCAGCCGGAGGGGGCTGAACACCGGGGAGCTGTTTTTT. Protein: CASRRGLNTGELFF.

This chain uses TRBV5-4 with TRBJ2-3; 7 bases agree with TRBD2. The CDR3 sequence is 16 residues long. CDR1 and CDR2 from the germline V gene are SGHNT and YYREEE (reference sequence). V was pared by 0 bases and J by 2 bases, with 6 bases of the junction left unmatched. The CDR3 coding sequence is TGTGCCAGCAGCTTGGCACCGGGACTAAACACAGATACGCAGTATTTT. This sequence encodes CASSLAPGLNTDTQYF.

This chain connects TRBV7-2 to TRBJ1-1, with D maybe TRBD1 (6 bases). The CDR3 runs 14 residues. Germline loops: CDR1 SGHTA, CDR2 FQGNSA. V lost 1 base and J 5 bases, leaving 11 bases between the germline ends. CDR3: CASSLVEGGTEAFF. In nucleotides, the CDR3 is TGTGCCAGCAGCTTAGTTGAGGGGGGGACTGAAGCTTTCTTT. Looking up the rest from reference TRBV7-2 and TRBJ1-1 gives the full variable domain: GAGVSQSPSNKVTEKGKDVELRCDPISGHTALYWYRQSLGQGLEFLIYFQGNSAPDKSGLPSDRFSAERTGGSVSTLTIQRTQQEDSAVYLCASSLVEGGTEAFFGQGTRLTVV.

The chain links TRBV9 to TRBJ2-6, with D perhaps matching TRBD2 (6 bases). The germline gives CDR1 SGDLS, CDR2 YYNGEE. V lost 4 bases and J lost 0, with 14 bases in between. This CDR3 contains 17 residues. The CDR3 is CASSPREGSSGANVLTF. The CDR3 coding sequence is TGTGCCAGCAGCCCGCGGGAAGGGAGCTCTGGGGCCAACGTCCTGACTTTC.

The rearrangement links TRBV12-5 to TRBJ1-1; D remains ambiguous. CDR1 is LGHNT and CDR2 is FRNRAP in the germline V gene. V was trimmed by 2 bases and J by 1 base, leaving 2 bases between them. The CDR3 totals 12 residues. CDR3 bases: TGTGCTAGTGGTTTGCAGAACACTGAAGCTTTCTTT. Amino acid sequence: CASGLQNTEAFF.

The rearrangement links TRBV6-6 to TRBJ1-5; D is perhaps TRBD1 (6 bases). Trimming took off 5 bases at V and 3 bases at J, with 11 bases between the two ends. In germline, CDR1 is MNHNY, CDR2 SVGAGI (reference sequence). There are 14 residues in the CDR3. CDR3 amino acids: CASSGDRPNQPQHF. The CDR3 DNA follows: TGTGCCAGCAGTGGAGACAGGCCCAATCAGCCCCAGCATTTT.

The chain joins TRBV15 to TRBJ2-5; D uncertain. This CDR3 region has 14 residues. Germline V gene sequence: CDR1 LNHNV, CDR2 YYDKDF (reference sequence). Trimming pared 5 bases from V and 2 bases from J, leaving 12 bases between. The CDR3 loop reads CATSLPGPQETQYF. CDR3 nucleotides: TGTGCCACCAGCTTACCGGGTCCTCAAGAGACCCAGTACTTC.

The table lists this clone with a count of one. The chain recombines TRBV20-1 with TRBJ2-1; D is unclear. The CDR3 spans 11 residues. Germline V CDR1 and CDR2: DFQATT, SNEGSKA (reference sequence). Deletions cut 6 bases from V and 10 bases from J, with 13 bases between. The CDR3 coding sequence is TGCAGTGCCTTAGCCGTCGCGGAGCAGTTCTTC. It yields the protein CSALAVAEQFF.

The rearrangement joins TRBV5-6 to TRBJ2-5, with D possibly being TRBD2 (6 bases). Trimming left V 2 bases short and J 5 bases short, with 10 bases between. Germline V gene sequence: CDR1 SGHDT, CDR2 YYEEEE. The CDR3 loop spans 13 amino acids. DNA for the CDR3: TGTGCCAGCAGCTTTCCGGGAGTTGAGACCCAGTACTTC. This sequence encodes CASSFPGVETQYF.

J is TRBJ2-7 and V is TRBV18; a weak D match, TRBD1 (6 bases). This CDR3 has 13 residues. Germline V lookup: CDR1 KGHSH, CDR2 LQKENI. Between the trimmed V and J ends, which lost 6 bases and 3 bases, there was a span of 12 bases. The CDR3: CASSLTGNYEQYF. Written as DNA, the CDR3 is TGTGCCAGCTCGTTAACAGGGAACTACGAGCAGTACTTC.

This chain uses TRBV6-1 with TRBJ2-1, with D tentatively TRBD1 (6 bases). V was clipped by 6 bases and J by 5 bases, with 11 bases between them. Germline V gene lookup returns CDR1 MNHNS and CDR2 SASEGT. This CDR3 has 13 residues. CDR3 bases: TGTGCCAGCAGCCGACAGGTCGACAATGAGCAGTTCTTC. Its protein is CASSRQVDNEQFF.

The chain joins TRBV7-9 to TRBJ2-1; D gene unclear. Trimming removed 5 bases from V and 0 bases from J, with 8 bases in between. Germline values: CDR1 SEHNR, CDR2 FQNEAQ (reference sequence). The CDR3 loop spans 14 amino acids. In nucleotides, the CDR3 is TGTGCCAGCAGCCTTTGGAGCTCCTACAATGAGCAGTTCTTC. Residues: CASSLWSSYNEQFF.

This clone was seen a single time. This chain joins TRBV5-1 and TRBJ2-1; TRBD2 agrees at 10 bases. CDR1 and CDR2 from the germline V gene are SGHRS and YFSETQ. The CDR3 extends over 14 amino acids. V dropped 2 bases and J dropped 10; count of bases not matched to a gene: 6. The CDR3 region is CASSLWTSGPEQFF. DNA of the CDR3: TGCGCCAGCAGCTTATGGACTAGCGGACCAGAGCAGTTCTTC.